Below are 9 T cell receptor beta chains sequenced from a single sample in a study of response to subunit inactivated influenza vaccine. TCRdb reanalysed the RT-PCR reads using MiXCR and keeps one entry per CDR3 protein. This sample has roughly 700,000 distinct CDR3 sequences, with approximately 15% found just once. The sample here was PBMCs from blood, taken 14 days before vaccination. The source of these receptors is a man aged 45-65 years who received an inactivated influenza vaccine.

The chain combines TRBV19 with TRBJ2-1, with D perhaps matching TRBD2 (5 bases). Germline lookup yields CDR1 LNHDA and CDR2 SQIVND (reference sequence). The CDR3 runs to 14 residues. V was shortened by 5 bases and J by 7 bases, with 15 bases between the two germline ends. CDR3 amino acids: CASSSRLGENEQFF. Written as DNA, the CDR3 is TGTGCCAGTAGTTCCAGGCTCGGGGAGAATGAGCAGTTCTTC. The full variable domain, in which reference TRBV19 and TRBJ2-1 provide the parts outside the CDR3, is DGGITQSPKYLFRKEGQNVTLSCEQNLNHDAMYWYRQDPGQGLRLIYYSQIVNDFQKGDIAEGYSVSREKKESFPLTVTSAQKNPTAFYLCASSSRLGENEQFFGPGTRLTVL.

The gene calls are TRBV4-2 and TRBJ2-3, with D perhaps being TRBD1 or TRBD2 (5 bases each). The CDR3 covers 17 residues. Per the germline V gene, CDR1 is LGHNA and CDR2 is YNFKEQ. V gave up 3 bases and J gave up 1 base, with 17 bases separating them. As DNA, the CDR3 is TGTGCCAGCAGCCACGTGACGAGGGGAACAGGCACAGATACGCAGTATTTT. Translated, it gives CASSHVTRGTGTDTQYF.

Only a few counts were recorded for this clonotype. The chain employs TRBV13 and TRBJ2-7, with 9 bases aligning to TRBD2. Germline V CDR1 and CDR2: PRHDT, FYEKMQ (reference sequence). This CDR3 region has 15 residues. V was pared by 5 bases and J by 2 bases, with 7 bases of the junction left unmatched. CDR3 DNA: TGTGCCAGCAGCCACGGACTAGCGTCGGCCTACGAGCAGTACTTC. Translating it yields CASSHGLASAYEQYF.

This clonotype has only a few counts. The rearrangement joins TRBV12-3 or TRBV12-4 to TRBJ1-5, with 10 bases matching TRBD1. V gave up 8 bases and J gave up 4 bases; unmatched junction bases: 2. This CDR3 has 13 amino acids. CDR3 region: CASGQGVNQPQHF. In DNA form, the CDR3 reads TGTGCCAGCGGACAGGGGGTTAATCAGCCCCAGCATTTT.

This rearrangement joins TRBV7-2 to TRBJ2-1; D possibly corresponds to TRBD1 (7 bases). CDR1 is SGHTA and CDR2 is FQGNSA in the germline V gene. The V end was cut by 6 bases, the J end by 9 bases, with 21 bases between. The CDR3 extends over 15 amino acids. The CDR3 loop is CASRLGQGGSSEQFF. DNA of the CDR3: TGTGCCAGCAGACTAGGGCAGGGGGGATCGTCTGAGCAGTTCTTC.

The chain carries TRBV24-1 and TRBJ1-2; 7 positions match TRBD1. Germline CDR1 and CDR2: KGHDR and SFDVKD. CDR3 length: 14 residues. The junction had 9 bases not matched to a gene; V was cut back by 4 bases and J by 8 bases. The CDR3, as DNA: TGTGCCACCAGTGACCCCGGGACAGACTCCGGCTACACCTTC. This translates into CATSDPGTDSGYTF.

This clonotype was detected only a few times. The chain employs TRBV6-5 and TRBJ1-4; D gene unclear. V lost 2 bases and J 4 bases, leaving 11 bases between the germline ends. The CDR3 contains 15 residues. Germline CDR1 is MNHEY and CDR2 is SVGAGI. CDR3 region: CASSYLGRNNEKLFF. The CDR3 DNA reads as TGTGCCAGCAGTTACCTGGGCAGGAATAATGAAAAACTGTTTTTT.

V usage is TRBV6-2 or TRBV6-3 and J usage is TRBJ2-3; unclear D gene. V lost 6 bases and J 2 bases, leaving 12 bases between the germline ends. The germline gives CDR1 MNHEY, CDR2 SVGEGT. The CDR3 extends over 14 amino acids. The CDR3 DNA sequence: TGTGCCAGCAGGGACGGACCGCTCACAGATACGCAGTATTTT. It encodes CASRDGPLTDTQYF.

This clonotype appeared a few times. The gene calls are TRBV28 and TRBJ2-7; D perhaps matches TRBD2 (6 bases). This CDR3 is built from 18 residues. Between the trimmed V and J ends, which lost 2 bases and 1 base, there was a span of 21 bases. Germline CDR1 reads MDHEN; CDR2 reads SYDVKM. The chain's CDR3 is CASSLTHRESAPSYEQYF. In DNA form, the CDR3 reads TGTGCCAGCAGTTTAACGCATCGGGAGTCCGCCCCTTCCTACGAGCAGTACTTC.